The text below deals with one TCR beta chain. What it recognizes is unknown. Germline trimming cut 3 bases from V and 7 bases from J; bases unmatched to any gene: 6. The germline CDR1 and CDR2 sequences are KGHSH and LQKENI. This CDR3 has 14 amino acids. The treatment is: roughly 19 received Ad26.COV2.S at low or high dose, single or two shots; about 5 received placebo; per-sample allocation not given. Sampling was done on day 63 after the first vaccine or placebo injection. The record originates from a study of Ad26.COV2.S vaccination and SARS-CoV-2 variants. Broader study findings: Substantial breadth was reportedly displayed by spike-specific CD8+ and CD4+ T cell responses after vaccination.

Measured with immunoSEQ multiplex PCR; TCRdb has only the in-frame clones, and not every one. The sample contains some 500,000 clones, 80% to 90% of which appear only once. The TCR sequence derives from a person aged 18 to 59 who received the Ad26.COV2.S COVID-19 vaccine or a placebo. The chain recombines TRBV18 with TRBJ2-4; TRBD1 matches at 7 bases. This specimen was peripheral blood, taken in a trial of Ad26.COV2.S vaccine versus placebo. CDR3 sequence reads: CASSPDRDLNIQYF. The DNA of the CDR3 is TGTGCCAGCTCACCCGACAGGGATCTGAACATTCAGTACTTC.